This is a list of T cell receptor beta chains from one sample in a study of T-cell reconstitution after alpha-beta-depleted transplantation in children. TCRdb called the PCR reads again in MiXCR, with one record for every CDR3 protein. The sample lists hundreds of thousands of distinct CDR3 sequences, around 13% occurring once. Sequencing was performed on PBMCs, taken before TCRalphabeta/CD19-depleted stem cell transplant. Receptors were obtained from a girl aged 2-10 years with congenital amegakaryocytic thrombocytopenia, due to receive a stem cell transplant. Both conserved end residues are part of each CDR3. A D gene is named only where the DNA matches it firmly. Size is omitted from some rows. Given values are once, few, many or a class for expanded clones.

cdr3_aa: CSARRQGAVFQPQHF
cdr3_nt: TGCAGTGCTAGACGACAGGGGGCAGTGTTTCAGCCCCAGCATTTT
clone_size: many
j_call: TRBJ1-5
v_call: TRBV20-1
d_call: TRBD1

cdr3_aa: CSASDRANYGYTF
cdr3_nt: TGCAGCGCCTCGGACCGAGCTAACTATGGCTACACCTTC
clone_size: many
j_call: TRBJ1-2
v_call: TRBV29-1
d_call: NA

cdr3_aa: CASSLTTGKGYTF
cdr3_nt: TGTGCCAGCAGCCTGACCACGGGAAAGGGCTACACCTTC
clone_size: NA
j_call: TRBJ1-2
v_call: TRBV5-6
d_call: NA

cdr3_aa: CASSIMPGLAANEQFF
cdr3_nt: TGTGCCAGCAGCATCATGCCGGGACTAGCGGCCAATGAGCAGTTCTTC
clone_size: few
j_call: TRBJ2-1
v_call: TRBV7-9
d_call: TRBD2

cdr3_aa: CSSRVASGWNEQFF
cdr3_nt: TGCAGTTCCCGGGTAGCTAGCGGGTGGAATGAGCAGTTCTTC
clone_size: NA
j_call: TRBJ2-1
v_call: TRBV20-1
d_call: TRBD2

cdr3_aa: CASSQDHQGGFYGYTF
cdr3_nt: TGCGCCAGCAGCCAAGATCACCAGGGGGGCTTCTATGGCTACACCTTC
clone_size: few
j_call: TRBJ1-2
v_call: TRBV4-1
d_call: TRBD1

cdr3_aa: CASSLNPGGSDEQFF
cdr3_nt: TGCGCCAGCAGCTTGAATCCGGGAGGCAGCGATGAGCAGTTCTTC
clone_size: NA
j_call: TRBJ2-1
v_call: TRBV5-1
d_call: TRBD2

cdr3_aa: CASRAGGQETQYF
cdr3_nt: TGCGCCAGCAGAGCAGGGGGGCAAGAGACCCAGTACTTC
clone_size: few
j_call: TRBJ2-5
v_call: TRBV5-1
d_call: NA

cdr3_aa: CASSLTGNNRPRAGELFF
cdr3_nt: TGCGCCAGCAGCTTAACCGGGAACAATCGCCCCCGGGCCGGGGAGCTGTTTTTT
clone_size: few
j_call: TRBJ2-2
v_call: TRBV5-1
d_call: NA

cdr3_aa: CAWSDHPNTEAFF
cdr3_nt: TGTGCCTGGAGCGACCACCCGAACACTGAAGCTTTCTTT
clone_size: few
j_call: TRBJ1-1
v_call: TRBV30
d_call: NA

cdr3_aa: CASQQGTDTQYF
cdr3_nt: TGCGCCAGCCAACAGGGCACAGATACGCAGTATTTT
clone_size: many
j_call: TRBJ2-3
v_call: TRBV5-1
d_call: NA